The sample holds one count of the clone carrying this T cell receptor (beta chain). This entry comes from a study of shared clonotypes between healthy human individuals. This CDR3 is 16 amino acids long. Germline CDR1 SEHNR, CDR2 FQNEAQ (reference sequence). V trimming: 1 base; J trimming: 1 base; junction bases outside the gene matches: 5. In the study's own analysis: Filtering was not the same, since immunoSEQ gave junction-only sequences without quality scores. Here immunoSEQ multiplex PCR was the method, and the copy in TCRdb shows in-frame clones only, minus some. V, J and clone size reflect that table, while D and trimming were determined from the DNA. The sample has about 770,000 clones, 72% seen once.

Sequences were obtained from memory CD4+ T cells sorted from blood. Subset indicated: CD45RA-negative fraction. This receptor was taken from a woman aged 25 to 39 in good health. The rearrangement uses TRBV7-9 and TRBJ2-5; TRBD1 matches at 8 bases. The CDR3 loop is CASSLGDRLGQETQYF. The CDR3 nucleotides read TGTGCCAGCAGCTTAGGGGACAGGTTGGGCCAAGAGACCCAGTACTTC.